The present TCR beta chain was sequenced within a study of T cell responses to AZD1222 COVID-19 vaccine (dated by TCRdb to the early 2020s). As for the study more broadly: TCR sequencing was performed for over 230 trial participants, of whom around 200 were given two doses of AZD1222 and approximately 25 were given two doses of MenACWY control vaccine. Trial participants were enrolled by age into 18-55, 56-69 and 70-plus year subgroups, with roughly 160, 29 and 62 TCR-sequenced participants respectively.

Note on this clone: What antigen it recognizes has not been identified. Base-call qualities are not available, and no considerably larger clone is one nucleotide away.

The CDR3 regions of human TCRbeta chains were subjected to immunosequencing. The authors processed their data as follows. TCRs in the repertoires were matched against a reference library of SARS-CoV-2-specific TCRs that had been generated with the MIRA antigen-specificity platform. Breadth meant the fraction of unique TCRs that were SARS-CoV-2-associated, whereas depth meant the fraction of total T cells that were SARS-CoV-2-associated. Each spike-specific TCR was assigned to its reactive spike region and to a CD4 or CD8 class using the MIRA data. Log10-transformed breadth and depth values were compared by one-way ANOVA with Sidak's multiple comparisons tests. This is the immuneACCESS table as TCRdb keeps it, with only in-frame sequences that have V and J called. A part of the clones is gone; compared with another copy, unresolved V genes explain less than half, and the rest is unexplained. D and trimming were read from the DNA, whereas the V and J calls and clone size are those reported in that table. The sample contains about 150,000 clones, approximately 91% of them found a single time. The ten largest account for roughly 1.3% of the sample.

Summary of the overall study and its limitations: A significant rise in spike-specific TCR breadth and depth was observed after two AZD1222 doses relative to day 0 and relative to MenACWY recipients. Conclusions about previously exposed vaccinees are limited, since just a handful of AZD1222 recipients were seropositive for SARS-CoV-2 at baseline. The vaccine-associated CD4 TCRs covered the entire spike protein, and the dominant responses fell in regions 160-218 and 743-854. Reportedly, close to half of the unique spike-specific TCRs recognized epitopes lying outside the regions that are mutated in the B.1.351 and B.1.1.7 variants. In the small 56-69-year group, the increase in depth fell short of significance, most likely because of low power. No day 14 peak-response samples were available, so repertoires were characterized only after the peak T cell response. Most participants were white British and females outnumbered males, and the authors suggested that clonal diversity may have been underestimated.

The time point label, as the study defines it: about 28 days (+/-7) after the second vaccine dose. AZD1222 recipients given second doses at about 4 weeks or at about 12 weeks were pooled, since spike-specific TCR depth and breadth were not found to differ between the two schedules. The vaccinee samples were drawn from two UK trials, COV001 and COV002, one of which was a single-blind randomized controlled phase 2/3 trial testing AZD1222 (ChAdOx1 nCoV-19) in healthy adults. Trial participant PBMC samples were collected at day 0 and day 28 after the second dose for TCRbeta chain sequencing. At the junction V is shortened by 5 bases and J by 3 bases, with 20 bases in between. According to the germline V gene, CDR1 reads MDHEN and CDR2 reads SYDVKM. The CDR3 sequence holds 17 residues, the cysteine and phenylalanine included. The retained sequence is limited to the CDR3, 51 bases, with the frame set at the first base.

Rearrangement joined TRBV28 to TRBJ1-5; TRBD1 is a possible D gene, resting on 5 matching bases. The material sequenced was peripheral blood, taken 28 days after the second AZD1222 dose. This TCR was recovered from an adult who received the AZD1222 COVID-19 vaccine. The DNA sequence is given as TGTGCCAGCAGTCCACGCACCTGGGACGGTGACAATCAGCCCCAGCATTTT. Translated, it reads CASSPRTWDGDNQPQHF.